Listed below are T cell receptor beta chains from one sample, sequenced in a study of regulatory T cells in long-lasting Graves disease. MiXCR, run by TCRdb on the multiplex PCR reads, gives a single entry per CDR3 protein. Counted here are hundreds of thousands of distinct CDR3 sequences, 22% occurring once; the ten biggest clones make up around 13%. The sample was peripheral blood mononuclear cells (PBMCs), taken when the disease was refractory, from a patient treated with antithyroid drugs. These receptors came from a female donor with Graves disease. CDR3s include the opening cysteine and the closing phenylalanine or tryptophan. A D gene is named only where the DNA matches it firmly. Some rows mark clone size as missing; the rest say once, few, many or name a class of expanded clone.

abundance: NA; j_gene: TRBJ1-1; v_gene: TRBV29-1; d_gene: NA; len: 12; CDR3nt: TGCAGCGTCCTACAGGGAGGCACTGAAGCTTTCTTT; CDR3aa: CSVLQGGTEAFF
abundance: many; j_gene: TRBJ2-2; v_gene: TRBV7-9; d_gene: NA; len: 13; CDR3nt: TGTGCCAGCAGTTTAGGAGGCACCGGGGAGCTGTTTTTT; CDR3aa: CASSLGGTGELFF
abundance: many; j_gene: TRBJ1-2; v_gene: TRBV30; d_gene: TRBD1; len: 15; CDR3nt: TGTGCCTGGAGTCGAGGACAGGGAGTTAACTATGGCTACACCTTC; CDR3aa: CAWSRGQGVNYGYTF
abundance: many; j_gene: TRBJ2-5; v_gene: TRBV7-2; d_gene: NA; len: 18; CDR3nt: TGTGCCAGCAGCTTAGTTCTTGCAACTACCCTAAACCAAGAGACCCAGTACTTC; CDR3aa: CASSLVLATTLNQETQYF
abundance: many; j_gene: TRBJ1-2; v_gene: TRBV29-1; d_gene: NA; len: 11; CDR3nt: TGCAGCGTTCCAGGGGAACATGGCTACACCTTC; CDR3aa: CSVPGEHGYTF
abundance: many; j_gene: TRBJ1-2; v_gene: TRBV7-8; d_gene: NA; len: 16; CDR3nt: TGTGCCAGCAGCTTGGCCTCGGGGGGCGGGTGGTATGGCTACACCTTC; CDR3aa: CASSLASGGGWYGYTF
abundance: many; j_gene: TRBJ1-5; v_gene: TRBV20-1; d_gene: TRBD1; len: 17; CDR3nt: TGCAGTGCTAGAAATACTCGCGGGACAGGGTTCGGGCAGCCCCAGCATTTT; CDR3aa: CSARNTRGTGFGQPQHF
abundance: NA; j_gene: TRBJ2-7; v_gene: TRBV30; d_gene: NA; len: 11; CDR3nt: TGTGCCTGGAGCCGAAACTACGAGCAGTACTTC; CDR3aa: CAWSRNYEQYF
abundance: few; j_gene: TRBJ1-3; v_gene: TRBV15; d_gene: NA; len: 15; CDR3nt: TGTGCCACCAGCAGAGATCAGGGACTTGGAAACACCATATATTTT; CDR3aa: CATSRDQGLGNTIYF
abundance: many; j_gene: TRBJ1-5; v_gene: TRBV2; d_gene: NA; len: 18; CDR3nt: TGTGCCAGCAGTGTCGGCAACTTTGGGACCCCAGGAAATCAGCCCCAGCATTTT; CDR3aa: CASSVGNFGTPGNQPQHF
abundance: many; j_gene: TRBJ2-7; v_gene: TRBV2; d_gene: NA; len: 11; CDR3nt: TGTGCCAGCAGTTCCAGATACGAGCAGTACTTC; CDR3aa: CASSSRYEQYF
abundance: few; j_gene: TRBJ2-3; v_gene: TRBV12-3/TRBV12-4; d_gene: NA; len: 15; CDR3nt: TGTGCCAGCGAACCGACACGAGCTAGCACAGATACGCAGTATTTT; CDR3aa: CASEPTRASTDTQYF
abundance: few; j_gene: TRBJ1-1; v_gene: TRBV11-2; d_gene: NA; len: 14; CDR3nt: TGTGCCAGCAGCCAGACAAATATGAACACTGAAGCTTTCTTT; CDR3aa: CASSQTNMNTEAFF
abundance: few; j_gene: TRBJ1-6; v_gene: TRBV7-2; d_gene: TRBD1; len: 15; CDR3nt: TGTGCCAGCAGCTTATTTCAGGGGGTAAATTCACCCCTCCACTTT; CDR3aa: CASSLFQGVNSPLHF
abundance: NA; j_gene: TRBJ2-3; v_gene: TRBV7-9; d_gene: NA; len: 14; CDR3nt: TGTGCCAGCAGCGGCCCCGTCAGCACAGATACGCAGTATTTT; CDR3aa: CASSGPVSTDTQYF
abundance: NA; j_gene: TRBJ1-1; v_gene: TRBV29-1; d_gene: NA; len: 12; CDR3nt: TGCAGCGTTACAGGGACCGTTCTTGAAGCTTTCTTT; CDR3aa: CSVTGTVLEAFF
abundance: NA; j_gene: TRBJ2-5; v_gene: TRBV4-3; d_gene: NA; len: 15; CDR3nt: TGCGCCAGCAGCCAAGATGACGACATGGAGGAGCCCCAGTACTTC; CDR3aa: CASSQDDDMEEPQYF
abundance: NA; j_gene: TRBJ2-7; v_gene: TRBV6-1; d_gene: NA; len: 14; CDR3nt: TGTGCCAGCAGTGAACATATGACTCCGGGAGAGCAGTACTTC; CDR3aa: CASSEHMTPGEQYF
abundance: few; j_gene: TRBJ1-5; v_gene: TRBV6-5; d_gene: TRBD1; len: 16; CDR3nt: TGTGCCAGCAGTTCCCGGACAGGGCCCCTCGGTCGACCCCAGCATTTT; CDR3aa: CASSSRTGPLGRPQHF
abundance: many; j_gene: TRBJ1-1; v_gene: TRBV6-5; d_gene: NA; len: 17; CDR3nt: TGTGCCAGCAGTTACTCGGAGGGAAGGAGGAGGAACACTGAAGCTTTCTTT; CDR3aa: CASSYSEGRRRNTEAFF
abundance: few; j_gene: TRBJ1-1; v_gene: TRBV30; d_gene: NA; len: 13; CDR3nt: TGTGCCTGGAGGGGAGCGATCGGCACTGAAGCTTTCTTT; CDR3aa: CAWRGAIGTEAFF
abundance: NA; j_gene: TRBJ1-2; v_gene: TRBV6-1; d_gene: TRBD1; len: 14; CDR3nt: TGTGCCAGCAGGGACAGGGGCCCCAATTATGGCTACACCTTC; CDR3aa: CASRDRGPNYGYTF
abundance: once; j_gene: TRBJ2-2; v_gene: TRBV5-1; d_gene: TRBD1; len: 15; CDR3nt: TGCGCCAGCAGCTTCCTGACAGGGTCCACCGGGGAGCTGTTTTTT; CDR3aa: CASSFLTGSTGELFF
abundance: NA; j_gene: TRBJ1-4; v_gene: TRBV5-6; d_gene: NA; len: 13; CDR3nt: TGTGCCAGCAGCTTGGACAGGAATGAAAAACTGTTTTTT; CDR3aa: CASSLDRNEKLFF
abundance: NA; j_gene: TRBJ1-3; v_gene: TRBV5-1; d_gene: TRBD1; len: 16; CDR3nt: TGTGCCAGCAGCGCTCCGGGACAGGGGGCTGGAAACACCATATATTTT; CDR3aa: CASSAPGQGAGNTIYF
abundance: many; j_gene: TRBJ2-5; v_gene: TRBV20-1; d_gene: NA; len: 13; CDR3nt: TGCAGTGCTAGAGTGGTAGGGAGGGAGACCCAGTACTTC; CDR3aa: CSARVVGRETQYF
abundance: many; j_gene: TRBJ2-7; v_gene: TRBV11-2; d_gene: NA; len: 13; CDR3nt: TGTGCCAGCAGCTTCGACTTACCCTACGAGCAGTACTTC; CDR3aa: CASSFDLPYEQYF
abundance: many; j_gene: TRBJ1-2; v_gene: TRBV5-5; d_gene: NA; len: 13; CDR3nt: TGTGCCAGCAGCAAGGGACCTACCTATGGCTACACCTTC; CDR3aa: CASSKGPTYGYTF
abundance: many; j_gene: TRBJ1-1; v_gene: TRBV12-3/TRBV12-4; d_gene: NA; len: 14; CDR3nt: TGTGCCAGCAGACCTCGACAGTTGAACACTGAAGCTTTCTTT; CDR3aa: CASRPRQLNTEAFF
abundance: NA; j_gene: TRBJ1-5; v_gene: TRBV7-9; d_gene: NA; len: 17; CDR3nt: TGTGCCAGCAGCGACAACCCTGGCAGGGGAACCAATCAGCCCCAGCATTTT; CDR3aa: CASSDNPGRGTNQPQHF
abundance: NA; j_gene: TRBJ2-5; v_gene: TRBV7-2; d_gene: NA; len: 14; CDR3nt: TGTGCCAGCAGCACAGGACAGGGACGGGAGGCCCAGTACTTC; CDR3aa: CASSTGQGREAQYF
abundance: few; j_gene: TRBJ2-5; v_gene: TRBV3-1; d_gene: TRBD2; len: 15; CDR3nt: TGTGCCAGCAGCCCTCGGACTAGCGGGGAAGAGACCCAGTACTTC; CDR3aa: CASSPRTSGEETQYF
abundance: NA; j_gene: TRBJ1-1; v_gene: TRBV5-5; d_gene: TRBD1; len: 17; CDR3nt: TGTGCCAGCAGCTTGGCCCCAGGGGGCGCGGGGGGCACTGAAGCTTTCTTT; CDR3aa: CASSLAPGGAGGTEAFF
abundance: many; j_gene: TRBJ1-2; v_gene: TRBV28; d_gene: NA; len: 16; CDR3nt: TGTGCCAGCAGTTTGATCTCCCACAGCCTAAACTATGGCTACACCTTC; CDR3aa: CASSLISHSLNYGYTF
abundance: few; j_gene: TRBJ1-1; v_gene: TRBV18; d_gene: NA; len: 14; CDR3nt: TGTGCCAGCTCACCACCGGGGTACGACACTGAAGCTTTCTTT; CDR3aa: CASSPPGYDTEAFF
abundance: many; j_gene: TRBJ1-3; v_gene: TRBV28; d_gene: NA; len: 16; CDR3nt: TGTGCCAGCAATAGGCCGACAGCGCTCTCTGGAAACACCATATATTTT; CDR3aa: CASNRPTALSGNTIYF
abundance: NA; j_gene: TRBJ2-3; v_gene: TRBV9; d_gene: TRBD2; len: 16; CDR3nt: TGTGCCAGCAGCGTAGAGCCTAGCGGGGTCACAGATACGCAGTATTTT; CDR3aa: CASSVEPSGVTDTQYF
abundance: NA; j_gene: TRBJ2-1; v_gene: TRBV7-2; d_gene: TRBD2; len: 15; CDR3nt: TGTGCCAGCAGCTTAATCGCGGGAGACTACAATGAGCAGTTCTTC; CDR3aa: CASSLIAGDYNEQFF
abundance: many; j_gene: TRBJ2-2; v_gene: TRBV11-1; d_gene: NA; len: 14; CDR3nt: TGTGCCAGCAGGCGGGACTCCAACACCGGGGAGCTGTTTTTT; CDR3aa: CASRRDSNTGELFF
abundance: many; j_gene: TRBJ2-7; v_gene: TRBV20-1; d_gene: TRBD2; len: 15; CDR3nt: TGCAGTGCTGCCAAGACTAGCGGGGTATCCTACGAGCAGTACTTC; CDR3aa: CSAAKTSGVSYEQYF
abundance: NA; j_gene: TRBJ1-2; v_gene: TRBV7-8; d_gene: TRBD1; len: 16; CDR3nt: TGTGCCAGCAGCTTACCCGGGACAGAACCTAACTATGGCTACACCTTC; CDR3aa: CASSLPGTEPNYGYTF
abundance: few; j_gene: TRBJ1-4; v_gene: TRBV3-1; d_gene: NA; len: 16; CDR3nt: TGTGCCAGCAGCCAAGAGAGCAGGCCAGAGGAAGAAAAACTGTTTTTT; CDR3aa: CASSQESRPEEEKLFF
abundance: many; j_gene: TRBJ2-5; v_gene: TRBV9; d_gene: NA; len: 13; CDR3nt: TGTGCCAGCAGCGTGAGGGGGGAGGGGACCCAGTACTTC; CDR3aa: CASSVRGEGTQYF
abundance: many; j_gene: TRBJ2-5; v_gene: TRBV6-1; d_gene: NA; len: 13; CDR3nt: TGTGCCAGCAGCCCGCATGGGGGGGAGACCCAGTACTTC; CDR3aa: CASSPHGGETQYF
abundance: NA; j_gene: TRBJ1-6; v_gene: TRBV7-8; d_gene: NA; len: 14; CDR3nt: TGTGCCAGCAGCGTCCGGGATAATAATTCACCCCTCCACTTT; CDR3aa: CASSVRDNNSPLHF
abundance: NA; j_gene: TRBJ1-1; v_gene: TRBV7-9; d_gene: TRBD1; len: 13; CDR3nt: TGTGCCAGCAGCCCCCAGGGGGAGGCTGAAGCTTTCTTT; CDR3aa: CASSPQGEAEAFF
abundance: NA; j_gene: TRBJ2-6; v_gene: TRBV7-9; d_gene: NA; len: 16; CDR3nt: TGTGCCAGCAGCTTAGCTCCTATGGCCGGGGCCAACGTCCTGACTTTC; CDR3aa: CASSLAPMAGANVLTF
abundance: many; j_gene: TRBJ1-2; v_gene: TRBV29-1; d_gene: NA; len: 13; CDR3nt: TGCAGCGTTGTCTCGCTGGGCCGGCAGGGCTACACCTTC; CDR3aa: CSVVSLGRQGYTF
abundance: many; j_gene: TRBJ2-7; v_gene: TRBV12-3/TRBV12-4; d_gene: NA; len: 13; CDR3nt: TGTGCCAGCAGCAACAGGGCTCCCTACGAGCAGTACTTC; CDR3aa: CASSNRAPYEQYF
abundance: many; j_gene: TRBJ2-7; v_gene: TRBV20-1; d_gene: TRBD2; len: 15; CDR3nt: TGCAGTGCTAGACAGTTAGCGGGGGAGTTGTACGAGCAGTACTTC; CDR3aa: CSARQLAGELYEQYF
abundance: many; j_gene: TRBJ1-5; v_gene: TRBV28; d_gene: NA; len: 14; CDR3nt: TGTGCCAGCAGCCCCGGGTTTGGGGGTCAGCCCCAGCATTTT; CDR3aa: CASSPGFGGQPQHF
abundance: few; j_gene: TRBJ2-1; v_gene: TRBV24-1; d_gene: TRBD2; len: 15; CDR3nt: TGTGCCACCGCGTTAACAGCGGGGGGGCTCAATGAGCAGTTCTTC; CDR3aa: CATALTAGGLNEQFF
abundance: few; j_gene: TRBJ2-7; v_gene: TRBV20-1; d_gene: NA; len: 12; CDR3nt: TGCAGTGCTATACTAGTTTCCTACGAGCAGTACTTC; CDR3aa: CSAILVSYEQYF